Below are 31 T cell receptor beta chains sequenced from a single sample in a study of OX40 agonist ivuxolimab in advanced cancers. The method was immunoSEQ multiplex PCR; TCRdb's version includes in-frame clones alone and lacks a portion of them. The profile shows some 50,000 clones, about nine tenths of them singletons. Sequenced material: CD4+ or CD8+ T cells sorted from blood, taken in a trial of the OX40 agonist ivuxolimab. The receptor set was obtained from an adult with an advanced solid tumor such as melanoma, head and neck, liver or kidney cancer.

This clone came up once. The CDR3 loop reads CASSPLSGNQPQHF. The CDR3 nucleotides are TGTGCCAGCAGTCCCCTTTCTGGCAATCAGCCCCAGCATTTT. This chain connects TRBV27 to TRBJ1-5; unclear D gene. This CDR3 is 14 amino acids long. V lost 5 bases and J lost 2, with 10 bases in between. Germline V gives CDR1 MNHEY, CDR2 SMNVEV (reference sequence).

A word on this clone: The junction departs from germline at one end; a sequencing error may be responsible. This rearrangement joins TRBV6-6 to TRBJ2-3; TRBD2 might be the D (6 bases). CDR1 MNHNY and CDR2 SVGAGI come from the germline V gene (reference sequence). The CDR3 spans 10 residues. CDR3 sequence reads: CGSGPNTQYF. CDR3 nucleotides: TGTGGCAGCGGGCCTAATACGCAGTATTTT.

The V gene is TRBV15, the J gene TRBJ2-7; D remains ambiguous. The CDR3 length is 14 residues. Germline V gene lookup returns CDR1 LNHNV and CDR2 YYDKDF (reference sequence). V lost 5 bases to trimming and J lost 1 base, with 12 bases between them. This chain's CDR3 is CATSRGRMSYEQYF. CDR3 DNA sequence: TGTGCCACCAGCCGCGGACGGATGTCCTACGAGCAGTACTTC. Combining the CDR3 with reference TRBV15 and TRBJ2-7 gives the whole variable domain DAMVIQNPRYQVTQFGKPVTLSCSQTLNHNVMYWYQQKSSQAPKLLFHYYDKDFNNEADTPDNFQSRRPNTSFCFLDIRSPGLGDTAMYLCATSRGRMSYEQYFGPGTRLTVT.

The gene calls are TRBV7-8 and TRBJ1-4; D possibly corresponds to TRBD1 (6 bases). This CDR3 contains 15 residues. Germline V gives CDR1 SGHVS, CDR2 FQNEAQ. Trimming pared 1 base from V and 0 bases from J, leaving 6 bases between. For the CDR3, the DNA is TGTGCCAGCAGCTTAGGGACAGCAACTAATGAAAAACTGTTTTTT. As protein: CASSLGTATNEKLFF.

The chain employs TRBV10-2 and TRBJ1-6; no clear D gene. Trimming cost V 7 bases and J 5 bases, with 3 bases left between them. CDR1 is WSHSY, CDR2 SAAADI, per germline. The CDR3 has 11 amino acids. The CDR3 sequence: CASTNNSPLHF. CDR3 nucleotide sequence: TGCGCCAGCACCAATAATTCACCCCTCCACTTT.

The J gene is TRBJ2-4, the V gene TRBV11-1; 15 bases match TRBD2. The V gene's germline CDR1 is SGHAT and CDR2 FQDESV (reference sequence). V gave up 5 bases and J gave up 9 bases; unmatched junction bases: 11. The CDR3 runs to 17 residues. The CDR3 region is CASSPGTSGRRGGIQYF. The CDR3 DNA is TGTGCCAGCAGCCCCGGGACTAGCGGGAGGAGGGGGGGCATTCAGTACTTC. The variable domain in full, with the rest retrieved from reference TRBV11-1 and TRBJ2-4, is EAEVAQSPRYKITEKSQAVAFWCDPISGHATLYWYRQILGQGPELLVQFQDESVVDDSQLPKDRFSAERLKGVDSTLKIQPAELGDSAMYLCASSPGTSGRRGGIQYFGAGTRLSVL.

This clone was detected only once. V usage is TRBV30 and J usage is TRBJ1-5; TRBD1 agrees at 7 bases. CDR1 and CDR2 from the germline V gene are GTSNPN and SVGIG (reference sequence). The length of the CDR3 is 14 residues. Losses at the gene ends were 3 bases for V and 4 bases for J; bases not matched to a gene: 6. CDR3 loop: CAWSAGTVNQPQHF. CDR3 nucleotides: TGTGCCTGGAGCGCCGGGACAGTGAATCAGCCCCAGCATTTT.

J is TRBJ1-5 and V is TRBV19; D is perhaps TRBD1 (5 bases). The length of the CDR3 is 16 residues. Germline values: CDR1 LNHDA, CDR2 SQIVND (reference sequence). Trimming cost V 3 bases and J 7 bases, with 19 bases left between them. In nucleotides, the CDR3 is TGTGCCAGTAGTATCCCCGGGACCCAGGGACGCCAGCCCCAGCATTTT. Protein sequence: CASSIPGTQGRQPQHF.

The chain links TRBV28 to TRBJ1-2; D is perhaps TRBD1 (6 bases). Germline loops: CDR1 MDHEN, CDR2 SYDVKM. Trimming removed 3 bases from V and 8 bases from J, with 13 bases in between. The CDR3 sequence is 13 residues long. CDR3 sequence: CASSFTGMGGYTF. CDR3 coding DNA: TGTGCCAGCAGTTTTACAGGGATGGGAGGCTACACCTTC.

The CDR3 region has the DNA TGTGCCAGCAGCTTCGGAACTAGCGGTCCCGAGACCCAGTACTTC. Translated: CASSFGTSGPETQYF. J is TRBJ2-5 and V is TRBV5-5; 8 nucleotides line up with TRBD2. Germline CDR1 and CDR2: SGHKS and YYEKEE (reference sequence). The J segment lost 5 bases and the V segment lost 2 bases, leaving 8 bases of the junction unmatched. The CDR3 sequence is 15 residues long. Full variable domain (missing parts from reference TRBV5-5 and TRBJ2-5): DAGVTQSPTHLIKTRGQQVTLRCSPISGHKSVSWYQQVLGQGPQFIFQYYEKEERGRGNFPDRFSARQFPNYSSELNVNALLLGDSALYLCASSFGTSGPETQYFGPGTRLLVL.

CDR3 nucleotide sequence: TGTGCCAGCAGTCTCGGTTACGAGCAGTACTTC. Translated, it gives CASSLGYEQYF. This chain links TRBV28 with TRBJ2-7; D remains unclear. The CDR3 covers 11 residues. Looked up from germline, CDR1 is MDHEN and CDR2 is SYDVKM. Trimming took 5 bases from V and 4 from J, leaving 6 bases between them.

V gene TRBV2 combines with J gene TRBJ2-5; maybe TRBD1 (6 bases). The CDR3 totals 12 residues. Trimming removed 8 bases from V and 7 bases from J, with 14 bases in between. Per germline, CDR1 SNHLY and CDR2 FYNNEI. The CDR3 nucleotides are TGTGCCAGCGGACAGTCAGTAGCGACCCAGTACTTC. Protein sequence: CASGQSVATQYF.

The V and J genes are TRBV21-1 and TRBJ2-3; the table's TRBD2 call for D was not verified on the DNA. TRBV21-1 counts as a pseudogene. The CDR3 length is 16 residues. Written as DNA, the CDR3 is TGTGCCAGCAGCTCCACGACTAGCGACTACACAGATACGCAGTATTTT. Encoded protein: CASSSTTSDYTDTQYF.

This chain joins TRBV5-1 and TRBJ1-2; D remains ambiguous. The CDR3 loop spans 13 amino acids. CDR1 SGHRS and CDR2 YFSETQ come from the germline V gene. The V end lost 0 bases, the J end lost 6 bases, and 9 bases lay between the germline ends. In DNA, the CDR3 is TGCGCCAGCAGCTTGGCCCAGACTAATGGCTACACCTTC. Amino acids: CASSLAQTNGYTF.

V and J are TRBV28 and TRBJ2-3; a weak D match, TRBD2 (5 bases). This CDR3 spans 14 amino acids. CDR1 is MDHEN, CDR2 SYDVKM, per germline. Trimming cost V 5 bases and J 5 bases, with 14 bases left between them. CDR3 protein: CASSAYGRGDTQYF. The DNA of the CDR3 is TGTGCCAGCAGTGCGTATGGCCGGGGAGATACGCAGTATTTT.

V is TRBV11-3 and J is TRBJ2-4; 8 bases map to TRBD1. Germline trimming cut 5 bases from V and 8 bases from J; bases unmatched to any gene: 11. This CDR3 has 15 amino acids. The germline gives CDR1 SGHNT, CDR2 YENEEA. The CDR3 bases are TGTGCCAGCAGCCTGACCTGGACAGGGAGAGACATTCAGTACTTC. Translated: CASSLTWTGRDIQYF.

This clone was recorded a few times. CDR3 protein: CASSKVLGRGPGSNQPQHF. Here the CDR3 DNA reads TGTGCCAGCAGCAAAGTCCTGGGGAGGGGGCCAGGGAGCAATCAGCCCCAGCATTTT. The J gene is TRBJ1-5, the V gene TRBV21-1. TRBV21-1 is deemed a pseudogene. This CDR3 region has 19 residues.

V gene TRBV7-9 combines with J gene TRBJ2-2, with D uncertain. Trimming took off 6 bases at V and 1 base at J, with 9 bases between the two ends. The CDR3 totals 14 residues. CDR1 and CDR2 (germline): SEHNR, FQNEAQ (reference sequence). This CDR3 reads CASSFDLNTGELFF. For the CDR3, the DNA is TGTGCCAGCAGTTTCGACCTGAACACCGGGGAGCTGTTTTTT.

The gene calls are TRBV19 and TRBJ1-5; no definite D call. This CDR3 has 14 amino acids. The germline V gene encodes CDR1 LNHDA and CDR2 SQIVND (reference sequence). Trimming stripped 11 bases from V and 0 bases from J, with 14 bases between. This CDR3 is CASLGQNSNQPQHF. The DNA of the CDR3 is TGTGCCTCCTTAGGGCAGAATAGCAATCAGCCCCAGCATTTT.

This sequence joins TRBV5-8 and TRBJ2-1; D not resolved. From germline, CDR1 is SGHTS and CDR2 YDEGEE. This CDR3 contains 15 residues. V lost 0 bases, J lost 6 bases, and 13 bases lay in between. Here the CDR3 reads CASSLAGQDTNEQFF. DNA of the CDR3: TGTGCCAGCAGCTTGGCAGGTCAAGATACCAATGAGCAGTTCTTC.

In DNA, the CDR3 is TGTGCCAGCATTAGCGGGCACAACTCCTACAATGAGCAGTTCTTC. Its translation: CASISGHNSYNEQFF. This chain joins TRBV13 and TRBJ2-1; TRBD2 matches at 7 bases. The germline CDR1 and CDR2 sequences are PRHDT and FYEKMQ (reference sequence). Trimming at V came to 7 bases and at J to 0 bases, leaving 6 bases not matched to a gene. This CDR3 has 15 residues.

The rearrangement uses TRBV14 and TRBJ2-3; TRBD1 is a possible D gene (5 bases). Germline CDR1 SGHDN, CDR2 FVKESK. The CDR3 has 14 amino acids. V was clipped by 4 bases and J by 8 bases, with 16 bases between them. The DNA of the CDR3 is TGTGCCAGCAGCCTCTTTGCAGGGAAGGGTACGCAGTATTTT. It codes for CASSLFAGKGTQYF.

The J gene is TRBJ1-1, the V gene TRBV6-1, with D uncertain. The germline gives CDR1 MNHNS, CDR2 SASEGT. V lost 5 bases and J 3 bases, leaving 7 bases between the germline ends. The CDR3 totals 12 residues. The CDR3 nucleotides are TGTGCCAGCAGTTTGGGGTACACTGAAGCTTTCTTT. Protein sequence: CASSLGYTEAFF.

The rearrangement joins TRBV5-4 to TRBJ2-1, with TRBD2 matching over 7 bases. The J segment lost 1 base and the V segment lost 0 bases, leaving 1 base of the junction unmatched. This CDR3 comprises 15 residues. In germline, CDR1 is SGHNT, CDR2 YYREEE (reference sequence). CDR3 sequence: CASSLGSGSYNEQFF. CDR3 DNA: TGTGCCAGCAGCTTGGGTAGCGGGTCCTACAATGAGCAGTTCTTC.

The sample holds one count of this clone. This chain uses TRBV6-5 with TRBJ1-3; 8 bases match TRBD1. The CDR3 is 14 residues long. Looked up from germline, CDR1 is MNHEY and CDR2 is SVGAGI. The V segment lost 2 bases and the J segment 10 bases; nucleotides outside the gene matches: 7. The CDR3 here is CASSYTGQESTIYF. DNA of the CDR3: TGTGCCAGCAGTTACACGGGACAGGAGTCAACCATATATTTT.

The CDR3 is CASSLTAPTGGNTEAFF. CDR3 DNA sequence: TGTGCCAGCAGTTTAACGGCCCCGACAGGAGGGAACACTGAAGCTTTCTTT. V is TRBV28 and J is TRBJ1-1, with D possibly TRBD1 on 6 matching bases. Germline CDR1 MDHEN, CDR2 SYDVKM. Trimming cost V 2 bases and J 1 base, with 17 bases left between them. CDR3 length: 17 amino acids. The full variable domain, in which reference TRBV28 and TRBJ1-1 provide the parts outside the CDR3, is DVKVTQSSRYLVKRTGEKVFLECVQDMDHENMFWYRQDPGLGLRLIYFSYDVKMKEKGDIPEGYSVSREKKERFSLILESASTNQTSMYLCASSLTAPTGGNTEAFFGQGTRLTVV.

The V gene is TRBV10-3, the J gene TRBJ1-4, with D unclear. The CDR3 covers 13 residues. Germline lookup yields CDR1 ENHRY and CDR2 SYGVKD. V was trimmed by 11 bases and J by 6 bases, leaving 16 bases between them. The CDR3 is CASRPGEDEKLFF. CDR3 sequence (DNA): TGTGCCTCCCGCCCCGGGGAGGATGAAAAACTGTTTTTT.

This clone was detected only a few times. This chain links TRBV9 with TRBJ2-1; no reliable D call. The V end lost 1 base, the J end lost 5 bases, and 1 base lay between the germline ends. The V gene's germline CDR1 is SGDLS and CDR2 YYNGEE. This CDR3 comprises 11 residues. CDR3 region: CASSVHNEQFF. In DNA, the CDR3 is TGTGCCAGCAGCGTACACAATGAGCAGTTCTTC.

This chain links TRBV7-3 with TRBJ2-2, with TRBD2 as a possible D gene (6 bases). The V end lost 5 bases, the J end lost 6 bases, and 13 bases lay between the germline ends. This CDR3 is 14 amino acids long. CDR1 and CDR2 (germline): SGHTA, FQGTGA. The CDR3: CASSAPREAGELFF. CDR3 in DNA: TGTGCCAGCAGCGCCCCCAGGGAGGCCGGGGAGCTGTTTTTT.

CDR3 in DNA: TGCGCCAGCAGCGGTACTAGGGGGCGGGACACCGGGGAGCTGTTTTTT. Residues: CASSGTRGRDTGELFF. The V call is TRBV4-1, the J call TRBJ2-2; TRBD1 matches 7 bases. Per the germline V gene, CDR1 is MGHRA and CDR2 is YSYEKL. The CDR3 has 16 amino acids. V gave up 5 bases and J gave up 3 bases; unmatched junction bases: 9.

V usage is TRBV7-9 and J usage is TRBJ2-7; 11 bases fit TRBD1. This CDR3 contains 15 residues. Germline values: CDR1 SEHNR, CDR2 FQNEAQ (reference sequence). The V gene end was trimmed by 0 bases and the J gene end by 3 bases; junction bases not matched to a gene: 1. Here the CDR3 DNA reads TGTGCCAGCAGCTTAGCGGGGACAGGGGGCTACGAGCAGTACTTC. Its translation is CASSLAGTGGYEQYF.